A single sample gave rise to the 26 T cell receptor beta chains below, sequenced in a study of early T cells in non-severe SARS-CoV-2 infection. TCRdb re-analysed the 5' RACE reads in MiXCR, keeping a single row per CDR3 protein. The sample has approximately 62,000 distinct CDR3 sequences; around 13% are singletons. The sequenced sample consisted of whole blood. These receptors came from an adult who was a healthcare worker with PCR-confirmed SARS-CoV-2 infection or an uninfected control (not recorded which).

This clonotype was picked up many times. This chain connects TRBV7-9 to TRBJ1-2; D is ambiguous. The CDR3 extends over 15 amino acids. Trimming removed 5 bases at V and 0 bases at J, with 13 bases between. Germline loops: CDR1 SEHNR, CDR2 FQNEAQ (reference sequence). The CDR3 DNA follows: TGTGCCAGCAGCAGGGCAGGCGAAGCTAACTATGGCTACACCTTC. Translated: CASSRAGEANYGYTF.

This clonotype appeared a few times. The chain joins TRBV29-1 to TRBJ2-7; 7 bases agree with TRBD1. Germline V gives CDR1 SQVTM, CDR2 ANQGSEA. The CDR3 is made up of 15 amino acids. V trimming: 4 bases; J trimming: 0 bases; junction bases outside the gene matches: 9. CDR3 nucleotides: TGCAGCGTTGCCGGGACAGCGGTTACCTCCTACGAGCAGTACTTC. Translating it yields CSVAGTAVTSYEQYF.

This clonotype appeared a few times. At one end the junction does not follow the germline gene, possibly because of a read error. This rearrangement joins TRBV18 to TRBJ2-6; a possible D gene is TRBD2 (7 bases). Looked up from germline, CDR1 is KGHSH and CDR2 is LQKENI. This CDR3 spans 15 amino acids. The CDR3 loop is CASSPPTAGAHVLTF. In nucleotides, the CDR3 is TGTGCCAGCTCACCACCGACGGCGGGGGCCCACGTCCTGACTTTC.

Ten or more counts support this clonotype. This chain connects TRBV20-1 to TRBJ2-3; TRBD1 agrees at 8 bases. V shed 3 bases, J shed 1 base, and the junction held 3 bases outside the gene matches. This CDR3 is built from 14 residues. Germline V CDR1 and CDR2: DFQATT, SNEGSKA (reference sequence). CDR3 nucleotide sequence: TGCAGTGCTAGGGGGGGACAGGGCACAGATACGCAGTATTTT. Residues: CSARGGQGTDTQYF.

The chain carries TRBV29-1 and TRBJ1-1; maybe TRBD1 (5 bases). V lost 0 bases and J 10 bases, leaving 18 bases between the germline ends. The CDR3 spans 14 residues. The germline V gene encodes CDR1 SQVTM and CDR2 ANQGSEA. The CDR3 nucleotides are TGCAGCGTTGAAGAATCTAGCGGGCGGACAACAGCTTTCTTT. Translation gives CSVEESSGRTTAFF.

As concerns this clonotype: A much more abundant neighbour one base away suggests this may be a read error. The rearrangement uses TRBV20-1 and TRBJ1-1; no definite D call. V gave up 0 bases and J gave up 0 bases, with 8 bases separating them. The CDR3 has 14 residues. CDR1 and CDR2 (germline): DFQATT, SNEGSKA (reference sequence). DNA for the CDR3: TGCAGTGCTAGAGATGTCAGAGTGAACACTGAAGCTTTCTTT. Translated, it gives CSARDVRVNTEAFF.

There are many counts of this clonotype. This chain links TRBV2 with TRBJ1-1; perhaps TRBD1 as D (6 bases). The CDR3 covers 14 residues. Germline-derived CDR1 and CDR2 are SNHLY and FYNNEI. Between the trimmed V and J ends, which lost 6 bases and 2 bases, there was a span of 13 bases. The CDR3 DNA is TGTGCCAGCAGCGTTAAAGGGGGAAACACTGAAGCTTTCTTT. As protein: CASSVKGGNTEAFF.

This clonotype was seen more than once but under ten times. CDR3 DNA: TGTGCCAGCAGTTACTCGAGTGGGGACTTTGGAGAGACCCAGTACTTC. Protein: CASSYSSGDFGETQYF. The rearrangement uses TRBV6-5 and TRBJ2-5, with TRBD2 as a possible D gene (6 bases). This CDR3 contains 16 residues. Per the germline V gene, CDR1 is MNHEY and CDR2 is SVGAGI. V was cut by 0 bases and J by 4 bases, with 15 bases left in between.

V usage is TRBV29-1 and J usage is TRBJ1-6; D may be TRBD1 (5 bases). Trimming shortened V by 4 bases and J by 7 bases, and 11 bases separated the two germline ends. From germline, CDR1 is SQVTM and CDR2 ANQGSEA. The CDR3 runs to 13 residues. The CDR3 region is CSVGSDRNSPLHF. CDR3 DNA: TGCAGCGTTGGTAGTGACAGAAATTCACCCCTCCACTTT.

The V call is TRBV30, the J call TRBJ1-5; D call uncertain. Germline V gene lookup returns CDR1 GTSNPN and CDR2 SVGIG (reference sequence). V was pared by 3 bases and J by 3 bases, with 9 bases between. The CDR3 totals 13 residues. For the CDR3, the DNA is TGTGCCTGGAGACACAGATTCAATCAGCCCCAGCATTTT. It is translated as CAWRHRFNQPQHF.

In this sample, this clonotype turned up many times. V gene TRBV6-2 or TRBV6-3 combines with J gene TRBJ2-1; 8 bases match TRBD1. The junction had 4 bases not matched to a gene; V was cut back by 7 bases and J by 5 bases. This CDR3 comprises 13 residues. Germline V gene lookup returns CDR1 MNHEY and CDR2 SVGEGT. The CDR3 here is CASTRGPHNEQFF. In DNA form, the CDR3 reads TGTGCCAGCACCAGGGGGCCCCACAATGAGCAGTTCTTC.

This chain links TRBV5-1 with TRBJ2-5, with TRBD2 matching 8 bases. The CDR3 runs 14 residues. The ends lost 1 base at V and 5 bases at J; junction bases unmatched: 4. The germline gives CDR1 SGHRS, CDR2 YFSETQ. The CDR3 loop is CASSLSGSSETQYF. The CDR3, as DNA: TGCGCCAGCAGCTTGAGCGGGAGCTCTGAGACCCAGTACTTC.

This clonotype was counted many times. The chain carries TRBV12-3 or TRBV12-4 and TRBJ1-6; no clear D gene. V lost 3 bases, J lost 10 bases, and 13 bases lay in between. This CDR3 spans 14 amino acids. This CDR3 is CASSLSGFGSPLHF. CDR3 DNA: TGTGCCAGCAGTTTGTCCGGATTTGGATCACCCCTCCACTTT.

In its sample, this clonotype was seen many times. The chain links TRBV4-1 to TRBJ2-3; D call uncertain. The CDR3 length is 16 residues. Trimming took off 0 bases at V and 0 bases at J, with 10 bases between the two ends. Germline CDR1 MGHRA, CDR2 YSYEKL. DNA of the CDR3: TGCGCCAGCAGCCAAGAATGGCGTCCTAGCACAGATACGCAGTATTTT. Translation gives CASSQEWRPSTDTQYF.

The chain employs TRBV6-6 and TRBJ1-6; D is undetermined. The CDR3 is 11 amino acids. Between the trimmed V and J ends, which lost 4 bases and 14 bases, there was a span of 9 bases. From germline, CDR1 is MNHNY and CDR2 SVGAGI (reference sequence). As DNA, the CDR3 is TGTGCCAGCAGTTGGGAGAGGGCCCTCCACTTT. Translated, it gives CASSWERALHF.

This clonotype came up a few times. J is TRBJ2-2 and V is TRBV27; no clear D gene. Trimming took 4 bases from V and 4 from J, leaving 16 bases between them. The CDR3 sequence is 16 residues long. Germline V gene lookup returns CDR1 MNHEY and CDR2 SMNVEV (reference sequence). CDR3 DNA sequence: TGTGCCAGCAGTTCCCCTCTTCGGTACGGCACCGGGGAGCTGTTTTTT. Translation: CASSSPLRYGTGELFF.

The chain uses TRBV6-5 and TRBJ2-1, with 7 bases aligning to TRBD2. The germline gives CDR1 MNHEY, CDR2 SVGAGI. Germline trimming cut 0 bases from V and 9 bases from J; bases unmatched to any gene: 8. This CDR3 has 15 amino acids. CDR3 DNA sequence: TGTGCCAGCAGTTACTCACTAGCGCCCCAGGGTGAGCAGTTCTTC. This encodes CASSYSLAPQGEQFF.

The chain is built from TRBV29-1 and TRBJ2-1; the match to TRBD2 covers 12 bases. This CDR3 contains 15 residues. After removal of 5 bases from V and 5 bases from J, the junction contained 7 bases not matched to a gene. From germline, CDR1 is SQVTM and CDR2 ANQGSEA. The CDR3 DNA sequence: TGCAGCGTTACCCCTCGACTAGCGGGAGACAATGAGCAGTTCTTC. Its translation: CSVTPRLAGDNEQFF.

This clonotype was seen repeatedly, ten times or more. V is TRBV5-5 and J is TRBJ2-7; the D is unclear. The V and J ends lost 0 bases and 9 bases respectively, with 13 bases between them. CDR3 length equals 13 residues. The germline gives CDR1 SGHKS, CDR2 YYEKEE (reference sequence). For the CDR3, the DNA is TGTGCCAGCAGCTTGGTTCCGGAGCGCGCGCAGTACTTC. Amino acids: CASSLVPERAQYF.

This clonotype was detected ten times or more. The chain carries TRBV6-6 and TRBJ1-1; 10 nucleotides line up with TRBD1. Germline assignment: CDR1 MNHNY and CDR2 SVGAGI (reference sequence). This CDR3 region has 15 residues. V shed 4 bases and J 4 bases; nucleotides not matched to a gene: 6. The CDR3 protein is CASSWDRGVATEAFF. The CDR3 DNA reads as TGTGCCAGCAGTTGGGACAGGGGAGTTGCCACTGAAGCTTTCTTT.

J is TRBJ1-1 and V is TRBV14; D is unclear. This CDR3 is 12 amino acids long. Germline V gene sequence: CDR1 SGHDN, CDR2 FVKESK. Trimming pared 6 bases from V and 8 bases from J, leaving 13 bases between. The DNA of the CDR3 is TGTGCCAGCAGTCAATCACGGCGGGAAGCTTTCTTT. Translation: CASSQSRREAFF. Complete variable domain (other parts from reference TRBV14 and TRBJ1-1): EAGVTQFPSHSVIEKGQTVTLRCDPISGHDNLYWYRRVMGKEIKFLLHFVKESKQDESGMPNNRFLAERTGGTYSTLKVQPAELEDSGVYFCASSQSRREAFFGQGTRLTVV.

This clonotype was observed many times. The chain combines TRBV24-1 with TRBJ2-2; TRBD2 agrees at 12 bases. This CDR3 has 19 amino acids. CDR1 and CDR2 (germline): KGHDR, SFDVKD. Trimming cost V 5 bases and J 2 bases; bases outside gene matches: 11. In DNA form, the CDR3 reads TGTGCCACCAGTGCCCGGTCCTCTAGCGGGAGGGCCAACACCGGGGAGCTGTTTTTT. This encodes CATSARSSSGRANTGELFF.

The table lists this clonotype with a few counts. This CDR3 reads CSANTYRGGVPSTDTQYF. CDR3 sequence (DNA): TGCAGTGCTAACACTTACCGCGGGGGGGTCCCTAGCACAGATACGCAGTATTTT. The gene calls are TRBV20-1 and TRBJ2-3; 9 nucleotides line up with TRBD2. The CDR3 is 18 residues long. The V segment lost 4 bases and the J segment 0 bases; nucleotides outside the gene matches: 14. The germline CDR1 and CDR2 sequences are DFQATT and SNEGSKA (reference sequence).

There are a few counts of this clonotype. The rearrangement links TRBV18 to TRBJ2-5; TRBD2 agrees at 8 bases. The trim removed 0 bases at V and 0 bases at J, leaving 3 bases unmatched. This CDR3 comprises 16 residues. Germline CDR1 and CDR2: KGHSH and LQKENI. The CDR3 DNA sequence: TGTGCCAGCTCACCACCATCTAGCGGGTACCAAGAGACCCAGTACTTC. Translated: CASSPPSSGYQETQYF.

In the case of this clonotype: A read error may explain this, as a much larger clone is one base away. The rearrangement joins TRBV6-1 to TRBJ1-1; TRBD1 aligns across 7 bases. CDR3 length equals 14 residues. Germline loops: CDR1 MNHNS, CDR2 SASEGT. The CDR3 sequence is CVSGEPGQFTEAFF. CDR3 nucleotides: TGTGTCAGCGGGGAACCGGGACAGTTCACTGAAGCTTTCTTT.

The chain links TRBV24-1 to TRBJ2-1; D gene uncertain. The germline V gene encodes CDR1 KGHDR and CDR2 SFDVKD. V was cut by 0 bases and J by 10 bases, with 6 bases left in between. The CDR3 runs to 12 residues. The CDR3 coding sequence is TGTGCCACCAGTGATTTGTTTACGGAGCAGTTCTTC. As protein: CATSDLFTEQFF.